A single sample gave rise to the 4 T cell receptor beta chains below, sequenced in a study of blood T cell repertoires in COVID-19. Assay: immunoSEQ multiplex PCR; the TCRdb copy retains only in-frame clones and omits some. The sample includes around 80,000 clones, 80% to 85% of them seen just once. The sequencing sample was made of peripheral blood. Source of these receptors: a human donor in a cohort sampled during active COVID-19.

This chain uses TRBV6-5 with TRBJ1-2; the D is unclear. The CDR3 runs to 10 residues. The germline CDR1 and CDR2 sequences are MNHEY and SVGAGI. Trimming left V 5 bases short and J 8 bases short, with 6 bases between. This chain's CDR3 is CASSTPGYTF. DNA of the CDR3: TGTGCCAGCAGTACACCAGGCTACACCTTC.

As for this clone: The junction departs from the called germline gene at one end, perhaps through a read error. The rearrangement uses TRBV18 and TRBJ2-7, with TRBD2 matching 7 bases. The length of the CDR3 is 12 residues. Looked up from germline, CDR1 is KGHSH and CDR2 is LQKENI. The CDR3 region has the DNA TGTGCCAGCTCACAAACGCGGGAGTACTACCGCTTC. This translates into CASSQTREYYRF.

This clone was detected ten times or more. The chain is built from TRBV9 and TRBJ2-1; weak D call: TRBD1 (7 bases). Per germline, CDR1 SGDLS and CDR2 YYNGEE. The CDR3 is 15 amino acids. Trimming took 6 bases from V and 5 from J, leaving 18 bases between them. CDR3 amino acids: CASTRQGSGDNEQFF. The CDR3 DNA is TGTGCCAGCACAAGACAGGGCTCGGGGGACAATGAGCAGTTCTTC.

This chain joins TRBV7-2 and TRBJ2-3; no clear D gene. CDR3 length: 13 amino acids. Germline-derived CDR1 and CDR2 are SGHTA and FQGNSA. Trimming cost V 0 bases and J 2 bases, with 3 bases left between them. CDR3 DNA sequence: TGTGCCAGCAGCTTAGCCCACACAGATACGCAGTATTTT. Translated: CASSLAHTDTQYF.